This T cell receptor (beta chain) was profiled in a study of cytomegalovirus exposure and HLA in healthy donors. For the study at large: Around 83% of 398 genotyped donors fell in the Caucasian-associated ancestry cluster. Study results and caveats: Earlier analysis yielded a pattern in which most TCR beta V segments were productive about 87% or about 30% of the time.

A note on this clone: Its antigen remains unidentified.

Use of 60 Vbeta and 13 Jbeta primers characterized the PCR. Here immunoSEQ multiplex PCR was the method, and the copy in TCRdb shows in-frame clones only, minus some. The table has 150,000 to 200,000 clones, around 80% seen once; the top ten hold 1.4%. The CDR3 has 15 residues. V lost 5 bases and J lost 1; bases outside the gene matches: 2. Per the germline V gene, CDR1 is MDHEN and CDR2 is SYDVKM. This receptor was identified in a woman aged 30 to 39 in good health and CMV-seropositive. Sequencing was performed on PBMCs. The genes are TRBV28 and TRBJ2-6, with 7 bases that match TRBD2. The CDR3 is CASSRGGSGANVLTF. In DNA form, the CDR3 reads TGTGCCAGCAGTCGCGGGGGTTCTGGGGCCAACGTCCTGACTTTC.